The clone carrying this TCR beta chain came up a few times. This sample is part of a study of response to subunit inactivated influenza vaccine. One entry per CDR3 protein, called by TCRdb with MiXCR from the RT-PCR reads. In the table there are around 760,000 distinct CDR3 sequences, about 15% of which are singletons. The sequencing used PBMCs from blood, collected 14 to 15 days before vaccination. The receptor was derived from a man aged 45-65 years who received an inactivated influenza vaccine.

The CDR3 loop is CASRAYDSWDEQYF. The CDR3 DNA reads as TGTGCCAGCAGAGCGTACGATAGTTGGGACGAGCAGTACTTC. The chain is built from TRBV6-1 and TRBJ2-7; D uncertain. The V and J ends lost 6 bases and 5 bases respectively, with 17 bases between them. The CDR3 is 14 amino acids. CDR1 is MNHNS, CDR2 SASEGT, per germline.